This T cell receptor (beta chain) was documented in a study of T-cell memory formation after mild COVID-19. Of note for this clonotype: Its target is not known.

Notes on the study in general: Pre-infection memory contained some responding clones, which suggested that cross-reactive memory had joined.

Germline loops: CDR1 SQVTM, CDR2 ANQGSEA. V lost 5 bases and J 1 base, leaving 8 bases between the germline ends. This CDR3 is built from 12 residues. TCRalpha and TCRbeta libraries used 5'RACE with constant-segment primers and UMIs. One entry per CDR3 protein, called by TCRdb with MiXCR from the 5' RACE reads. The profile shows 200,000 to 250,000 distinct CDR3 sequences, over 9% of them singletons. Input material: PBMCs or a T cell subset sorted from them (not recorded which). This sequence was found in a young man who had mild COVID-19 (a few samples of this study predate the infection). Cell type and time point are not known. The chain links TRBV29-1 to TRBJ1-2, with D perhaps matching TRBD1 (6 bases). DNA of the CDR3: TGCAGCGTTACAGGGTATAACTATGGCTACACCTTC. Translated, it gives CSVTGYNYGYTF.